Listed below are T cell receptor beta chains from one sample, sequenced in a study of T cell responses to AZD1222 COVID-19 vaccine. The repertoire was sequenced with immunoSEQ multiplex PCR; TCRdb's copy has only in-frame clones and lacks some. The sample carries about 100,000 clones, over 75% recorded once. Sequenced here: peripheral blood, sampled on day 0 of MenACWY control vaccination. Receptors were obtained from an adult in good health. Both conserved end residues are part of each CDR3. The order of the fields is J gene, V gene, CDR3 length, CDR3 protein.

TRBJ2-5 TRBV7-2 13 CASNQGYQETQYF
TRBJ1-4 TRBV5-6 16 CASSLQSTGGSEKLFF
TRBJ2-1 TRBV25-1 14 CASSPRTRIDEQFF
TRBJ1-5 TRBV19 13 CASRPFIDQPQHF
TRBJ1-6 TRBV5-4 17 CASSIPRGAGQNSPLHF
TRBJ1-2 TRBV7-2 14 CASSLNRGNYGYTF
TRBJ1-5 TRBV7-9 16 CASSVGPGQGYQPQHF
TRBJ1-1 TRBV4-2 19 CASSLPPYRGHLMNTEAFF
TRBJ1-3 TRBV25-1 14 CASSDTGGGNTIYF
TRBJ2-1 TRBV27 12 CASKDKLAEQFF